These 2 T cell receptor beta chains were sequenced from one sample in a study of blood T cell repertoires in COVID-19. Produced via immunoSEQ multiplex PCR; TCRdb's table is partial and in-frame only. This sample carries about 280,000 clones, 70% to 90% of them seen once, and the ten largest clones take around 2%. The sequencing input was PBMCs or T cells enriched from blood (not recorded which). Every receptor here comes from a woman aged 60-70 years in a cohort exposed to, infected with or recovered from COVID-19 (not recorded which).

There are a few counts of this clone. The chain links TRBV28 to TRBJ1-6, with 9 bases lining up with TRBD1. Unmatched junction bases numbered 7, after V lost 8 bases and J lost 8 bases. The CDR3 is 14 residues long. Germline CDR1 is MDHEN and CDR2 is SYDVKM. The CDR3 region has the DNA TGTGCCAGCGTATCCGGGACAGGGCATTCACCCCTCCACTTT. Translating gives CASVSGTGHSPLHF.

The rearrangement uses TRBV7-3 and TRBJ1-1, with TRBD1 identical over 9 bases. V trimming: 5 bases; J trimming: 8 bases; junction bases outside the gene matches: 6. The CDR3 extends over 13 amino acids. Germline CDR1 and CDR2: SGHTA and FQGTGA. In nucleotides, the CDR3 is TGTGCCAGCAGCGCACAGGGGGCTCTCGAAGCTTTCTTT. Amino acid sequence: CASSAQGALEAFF.